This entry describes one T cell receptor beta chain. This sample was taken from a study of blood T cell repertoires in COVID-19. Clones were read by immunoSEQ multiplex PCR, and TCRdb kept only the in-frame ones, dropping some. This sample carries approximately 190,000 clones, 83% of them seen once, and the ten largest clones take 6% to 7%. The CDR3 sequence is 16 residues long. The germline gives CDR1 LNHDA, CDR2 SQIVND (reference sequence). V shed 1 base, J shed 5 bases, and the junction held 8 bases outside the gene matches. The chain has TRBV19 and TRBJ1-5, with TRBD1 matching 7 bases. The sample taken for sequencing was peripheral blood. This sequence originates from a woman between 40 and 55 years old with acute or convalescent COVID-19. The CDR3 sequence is CASSIVGTVVHQPQHF. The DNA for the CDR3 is TGTGCCAGTAGTATAGTCGGGACAGTTGTCCATCAGCCCCAGCATTTT. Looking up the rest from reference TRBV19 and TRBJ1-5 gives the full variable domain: DGGITQSPKYLFRKEGQNVTLSCEQNLNHDAMYWYRQDPGQGLRLIYYSQIVNDFQKGDIAEGYSVSREKKESFPLTVTSAQKNPTAFYLCASSIVGTVVHQPQHFGDGTRLSIL.